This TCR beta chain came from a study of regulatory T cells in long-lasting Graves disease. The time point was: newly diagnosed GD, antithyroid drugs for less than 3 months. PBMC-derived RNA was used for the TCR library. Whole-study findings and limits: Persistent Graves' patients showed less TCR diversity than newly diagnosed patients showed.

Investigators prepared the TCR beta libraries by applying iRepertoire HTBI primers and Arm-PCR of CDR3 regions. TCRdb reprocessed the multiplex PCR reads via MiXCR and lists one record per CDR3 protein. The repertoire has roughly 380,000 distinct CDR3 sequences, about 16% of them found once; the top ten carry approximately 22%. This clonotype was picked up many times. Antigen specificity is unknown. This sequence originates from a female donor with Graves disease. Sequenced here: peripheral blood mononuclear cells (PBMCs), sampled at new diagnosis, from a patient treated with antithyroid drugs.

The CDR3 region is CSARKQSIEAFF. CDR3 bases: TGCAGTGCTAGGAAGCAAAGTATTGAAGCTTTCTTT. The chain combines TRBV20-1 with TRBJ1-1; D is uncertain. Per germline, CDR1 DFQATT and CDR2 SNEGSKA (reference sequence). This CDR3 contains 12 residues. V lost 3 bases and J 7 bases, leaving 12 bases between the germline ends.